This T cell receptor (beta chain) was recovered during a study of type 1 regulatory T cells. Per the germline V gene, CDR1 is MDHEN and CDR2 is SYDVKM. Trimming took off 7 bases at V and 8 bases at J, with 13 bases between the two ends. This CDR3 region has 12 residues. Details on this clonotype: Its antigen is unidentified.

Via MiXCR, TCRdb re-called the reads, giving one row per CDR3 protein. The sample has about 60,000 distinct CDR3 sequences; just under 50% are singletons. The V gene is TRBV28, the J gene TRBJ2-3; D remains ambiguous. The sequenced sample consisted of cultured non-Tr1 T cells, either the whole culture or a sorted T cell fraction (not recorded which). The source of this sequence is a human donor in good health. CDR3 amino acids: CASKSSVGTQYF. As DNA, the CDR3 is TGTGCCAGCAAATCGTCAGTAGGTACGCAGTATTTT.